This T cell receptor beta chain was retrieved from a study of shared clonotypes between healthy human individuals. Study background: Donor ages ranged 18 to 49 years: a couple of women, a few men.

Study findings and constraints: Four donors shared about 4.5% of their naive CD4 clonotypes. It was anticipated that sequencing depth would influence how many clonotypes donors shared.

Regarding this clone: Its specificity is unknown.

The CDR3 has 15 residues. The germline CDR1 and CDR2 sequences are SNHLY and FYNNEI. The V gene lost 4 bases and the J gene lost 6 bases, with 16 bases spanning the gap. Only in-frame clones appear in the TCRdb table, and some are missing; sequencing was by immunoSEQ multiplex PCR. This sample yields approximately 2.5 million clones, of which around nine tenths are seen a single time; around 0.14% belongs to the top ten. Material for sequencing was naive CD4+ T cells sorted from blood. Stated subset: CD45RA+ positively selected. The chain uses TRBV2 and TRBJ2-1; tentatively, D is TRBD1 (5 bases). This clonotype was obtained from a man aged 18 to 35 in good health. The CDR3 spells CASSATAPWVNEQFF. In DNA form, the CDR3 reads TGTGCCAGCAGTGCGACAGCGCCCTGGGTCAATGAGCAGTTCTTC.